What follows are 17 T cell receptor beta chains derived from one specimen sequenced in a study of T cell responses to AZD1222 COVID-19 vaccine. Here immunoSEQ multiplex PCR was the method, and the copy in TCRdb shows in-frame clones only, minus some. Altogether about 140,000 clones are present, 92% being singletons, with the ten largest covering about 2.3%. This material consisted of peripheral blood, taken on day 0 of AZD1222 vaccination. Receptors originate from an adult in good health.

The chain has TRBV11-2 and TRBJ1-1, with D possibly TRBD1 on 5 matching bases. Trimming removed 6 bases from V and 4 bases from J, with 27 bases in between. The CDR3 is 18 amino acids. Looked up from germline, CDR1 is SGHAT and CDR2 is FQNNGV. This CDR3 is CASRSSPPLLDRPTEAFF. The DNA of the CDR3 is TGTGCCAGCAGAAGTAGCCCCCCCCTGCTTGACAGACCCACTGAAGCTTTCTTT. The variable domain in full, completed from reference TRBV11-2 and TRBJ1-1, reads EAGVAQSPRYKIIEKRQSVAFWCNPISGHATLYWYQQILGQGPKLLIQFQNNGVVDDSQLPKDRFSAERLKGVDSTLKIQPAKLEDSAVYLCASRSSPPLLDRPTEAFFGQGTRLTVV.

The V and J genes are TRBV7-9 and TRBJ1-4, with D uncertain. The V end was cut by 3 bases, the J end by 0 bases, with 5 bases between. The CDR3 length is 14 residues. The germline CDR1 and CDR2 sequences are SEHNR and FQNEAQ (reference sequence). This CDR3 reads CASSFLATNEKLFF. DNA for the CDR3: TGTGCCAGCAGCTTTCTTGCAACTAATGAAAAACTGTTTTTT.

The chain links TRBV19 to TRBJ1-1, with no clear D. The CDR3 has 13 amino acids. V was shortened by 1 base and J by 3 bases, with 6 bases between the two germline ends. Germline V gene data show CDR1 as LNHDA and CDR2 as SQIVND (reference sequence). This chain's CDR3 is CASSIVRDTEAFF. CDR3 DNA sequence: TGTGCCAGTAGTATAGTGCGAGACACTGAAGCTTTCTTT.

CDR3 protein: CASSPTLTDYGYTF. The CDR3 bases are TGTGCCAGCAGCCCCACCCTCACAGACTATGGCTACACCTTC. The V and J genes are TRBV28 and TRBJ1-2; D ambiguous. The germline V gene has CDR1 MDHEN and CDR2 SYDVKM. The CDR3 is 14 residues long. Trimming stripped 6 bases from V and 3 bases from J, with 14 bases between.

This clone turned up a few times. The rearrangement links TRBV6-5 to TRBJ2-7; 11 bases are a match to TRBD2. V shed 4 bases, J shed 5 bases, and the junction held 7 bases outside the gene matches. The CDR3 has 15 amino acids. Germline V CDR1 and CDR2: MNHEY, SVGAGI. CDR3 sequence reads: CASSFRLAGYHEQYF. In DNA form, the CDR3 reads TGTGCCAGCAGTTTTCGACTAGCGGGGTACCACGAGCAGTACTTC.

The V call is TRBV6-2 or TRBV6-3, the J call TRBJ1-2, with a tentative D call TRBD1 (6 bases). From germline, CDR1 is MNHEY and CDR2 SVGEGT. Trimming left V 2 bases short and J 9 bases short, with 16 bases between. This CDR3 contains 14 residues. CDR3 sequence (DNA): TGTGCCAGCAGTTACCACGAAGGGGGAGAACGCTACACCTTC. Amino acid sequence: CASSYHEGGERYTF.

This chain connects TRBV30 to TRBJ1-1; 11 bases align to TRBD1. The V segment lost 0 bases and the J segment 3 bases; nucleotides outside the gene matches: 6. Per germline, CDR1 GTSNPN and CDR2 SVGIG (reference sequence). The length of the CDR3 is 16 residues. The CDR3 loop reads CAWSVSRTGGHTEAFF. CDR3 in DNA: TGTGCCTGGAGTGTATCTCGGACAGGGGGCCACACTGAAGCTTTCTTT.

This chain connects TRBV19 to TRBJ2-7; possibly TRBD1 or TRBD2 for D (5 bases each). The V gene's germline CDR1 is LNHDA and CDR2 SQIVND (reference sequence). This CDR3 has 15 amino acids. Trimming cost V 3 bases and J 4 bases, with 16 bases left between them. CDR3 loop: CASSISRGRYYEQYF. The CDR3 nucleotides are TGTGCCAGTAGTATTTCCCGGGGCCGTTATTACGAGCAGTACTTC.

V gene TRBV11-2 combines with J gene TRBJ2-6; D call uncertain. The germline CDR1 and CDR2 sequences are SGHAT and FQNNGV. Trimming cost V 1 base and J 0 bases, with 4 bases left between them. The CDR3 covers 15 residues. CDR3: CASSLGSSGANVLTF. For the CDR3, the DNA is TGTGCCAGCAGCTTAGGGAGCTCTGGGGCCAACGTCCTGACTTTC.

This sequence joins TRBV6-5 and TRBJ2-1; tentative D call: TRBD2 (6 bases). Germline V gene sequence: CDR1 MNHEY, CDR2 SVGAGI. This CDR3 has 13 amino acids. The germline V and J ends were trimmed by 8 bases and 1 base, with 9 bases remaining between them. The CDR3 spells CASLRGSYNEQFF. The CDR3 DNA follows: TGTGCCAGCCTGCGGGGATCCTACAATGAGCAGTTCTTC.

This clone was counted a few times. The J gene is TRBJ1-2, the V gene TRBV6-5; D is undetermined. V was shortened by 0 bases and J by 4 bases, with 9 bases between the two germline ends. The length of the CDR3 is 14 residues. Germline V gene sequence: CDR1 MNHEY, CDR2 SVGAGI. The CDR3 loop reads CASSYSSEGYGYTF. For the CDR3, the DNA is TGTGCCAGCAGTTACTCGAGTGAGGGCTATGGCTACACCTTC.

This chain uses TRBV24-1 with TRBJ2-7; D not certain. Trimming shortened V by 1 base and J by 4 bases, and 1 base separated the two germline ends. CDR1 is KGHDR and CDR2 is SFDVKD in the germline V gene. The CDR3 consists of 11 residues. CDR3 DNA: TGTGCCACCAGTGATTTTTACGAGCAGTACTTC. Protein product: CATSDFYEQYF.

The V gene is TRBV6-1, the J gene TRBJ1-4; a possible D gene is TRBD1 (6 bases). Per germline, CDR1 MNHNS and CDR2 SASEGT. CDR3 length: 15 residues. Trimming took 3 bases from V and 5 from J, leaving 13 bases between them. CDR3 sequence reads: CASSDTQGGNEKLFF. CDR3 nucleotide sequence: TGTGCCAGCAGTGACACACAGGGAGGGAATGAAAAACTGTTTTTT.

The CDR3 protein is CASSTRPSSPTDTQYF. The CDR3 DNA sequence: TGTGCCAGCAGCACGAGGCCTAGCTCTCCCACAGATACGCAGTATTTT. The chain couples TRBV7-3 to TRBJ2-3, with D perhaps TRBD2 (5 bases). The V and J ends lost 5 bases and 2 bases respectively, with 17 bases between them. CDR3 length equals 16 residues. CDR1 is SGHTA and CDR2 is FQGTGA in the germline V gene.

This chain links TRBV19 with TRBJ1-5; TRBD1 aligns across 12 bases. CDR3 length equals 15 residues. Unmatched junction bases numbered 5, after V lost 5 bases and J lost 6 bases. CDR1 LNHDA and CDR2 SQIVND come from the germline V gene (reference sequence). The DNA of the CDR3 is TGTGCCAGTAGTGCCGGGACAGGGGGCTTTCAGCCCCAGCATTTT. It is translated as CASSAGTGGFQPQHF.

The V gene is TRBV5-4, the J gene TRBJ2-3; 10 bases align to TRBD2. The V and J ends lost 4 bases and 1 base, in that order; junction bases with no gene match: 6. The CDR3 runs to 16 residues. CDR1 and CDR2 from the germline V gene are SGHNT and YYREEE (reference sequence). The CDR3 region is CASSPSGSHGTDTQYF. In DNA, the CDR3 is TGTGCCAGCAGCCCTAGCGGGAGTCATGGCACAGATACGCAGTATTTT.

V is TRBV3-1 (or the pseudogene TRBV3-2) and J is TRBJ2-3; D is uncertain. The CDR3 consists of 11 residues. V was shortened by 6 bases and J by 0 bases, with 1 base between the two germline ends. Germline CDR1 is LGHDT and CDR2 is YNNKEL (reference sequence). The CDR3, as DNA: TGTGCCAGCAGGAGCACAGATACGCAGTATTTT. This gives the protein CASRSTDTQYF.